This TCR beta chain was sequenced during a study of Graves' ophthalmopathy and Graves' hyperthyroidism. The wider study: Specimen type is peripheral blood, obtained at initial diagnosis before any treatment. General study findings and limits: Prediction of ophthalmopathy progression reached 70.59% sensitivity and approximately 73% specificity. Stable hyperthyroidism and ophthalmopathy were told apart by a 13-signature model, which achieved less than 90% sensitivity and approximately 82% specificity.

As regards this clonotype: No antigen is known for it.

Amplification of the TCR beta CDR3 regions used RNA transcripts (as template). The first round was an RT-PCR with HTBI primers, and the second round was a multiplex PCR. TCRdb reanalysed the multiplex PCR reads using MiXCR and keeps one entry per CDR3 protein. Among about 740,000 distinct CDR3 sequences, approximately 40% were seen once, and the ten largest hold 40% to 45%. The diagnosis combined clinical symptoms, thyroxine, TRAb, thyroid ultrasound and orbital computed tomography scans. Trimming left V 5 bases short and J 4 bases short, with 20 bases between. The length of the CDR3 is 17 residues. Germline V lookup: CDR1 MGHDK, CDR2 SYGVNS.

This chain joins TRBV25-1 and TRBJ2-2; D is possibly TRBD1 (6 bases). Sequencing input: peripheral blood. This clonotype originated in an adult man with Graves' ophthalmopathy. CDR3 sequence (DNA): TGTGCCAGCAGTTTAGGTCGGGCAGGGGTGTTCACCGGGGAGCTGTTTTTT. Its translation: CASSLGRAGVFTGELFF.